This T cell receptor (beta chain) was identified in a study of cytomegalovirus exposure and HLA in healthy donors (dated by TCRdb to the late 2010s). About the investigation overall: According to an earlier analysis of 550 to 700 of the donors, 150 million to 200 million T cells yielded 117 million unique TCR beta sequences and approximately 300 Gb of sequence data. About 330 gigabases of sequencing data and roughly 80 million unique TCR sequences made up an early release that covered under 750 HLA-typed donors. Among the roughly 390 genotyped donors, under 90% belonged to the genetic ancestry cluster associated with self-reported Caucasian donors. The study was designed to test whether signatures of past pathogen exposure could be identified by cataloging public T cell receptors. The T cell repertoires of some 670 subjects were profiled by immunosequencing and related to cytomegalovirus serostatus. Along with the roughly 700-subject first cohort, a separate validation cohort of around 120 different subjects was used. High-throughput TCR immunosequencing, statistical association of individual TCRs with disease status, and machine learning were combined to predict cytomegalovirus infection status. A later analysis re-analyzed previously published TCR beta repertoires from about 600 donors and added high-resolution HLA genotyping to study TCR occurrence patterns. Rather than using new phenotypic data, the later analysis identified candidate immune exposures from TCR beta sequences and from how often those sequences occurred across donors. An earlier analysis of around 540 of the donors applied high-throughput TCR beta sequencing to assess whether each TCR beta V gene segment acted as functional or pseudogenic. Alongside the repertoire data, information on donor age, sex, ethnicity and CMV serostatus was compiled. A later genetic analysis took genome-wide SNP genotypes for about three fifths of the 666 donors and used that subset as a discovery cohort. All discovery cohort repertoires had been generated using a single sequencing platform. HLA typing covered class I and class II loci at four-digit resolution. Typing coverage varied by locus: roughly 629-640 donors for A, B, C, DRB1 and DQB1; roughly 500 for DQA1; about 600 for DPA1; approximately 470 for DPB1. Roughly 5 DR-DQ haplotypes were treated as single units for association and clustering because of strong linkage in the cohort. On average, roughly 250,000 unique TCR beta nucleotide sequences were sequenced per donor among more than 350 genotyped donors of the cohort, with around 19% of those sequences being non-productive.

Receptors were amplified or captured by the immunoSEQ multiplex PCR assay. The multiplex PCR relied on a mix of 60 forward primers for TCR Vbeta segments and 13 reverse primers for TCR Jbeta segments. A multiplex PCR assay on genomic DNA amplified the CDR3 region of rearranged TCR beta genes. On the Illumina HiSeq System, the amplified TCR beta libraries were sequenced as 87-base-pair reads. Turning to the authors' computational methods: A later analysis tallied roughly 80 million unique TCR beta chains across the 600 to 700 repertoires, and some 10 million of those chains were shared by two or more donors. A nearest-neighbor algorithm error-corrected the raw reads and collapsed the reads into unique sequences, merging closely related sequences to remove PCR and sequencing errors. Alignment of CDR3 sequences to IMGT reference sequences was used to assign V, D and J gene segments. For a sequence to be retained, a match of at least six nucleotides was required to both a V gene segment and a J gene segment. Rearrangements were classified as productive when the CDR3 lacked stop codons and remained in frame with V and J, and all other rearrangements were classified as non-productive. CDR3 was defined by IMGT convention, running from the second conserved V-encoded cysteine to the conserved J-encoded phenylalanine. In an earlier analysis of just under 600 of the donors, sequences lacking an unambiguous match to a single V gene segment were excluded. In an earlier analysis of approximately 560 of the donors, a V segment was called functional when productive rearrangements were above 56.7%, and segregating when the standard deviation between donors exceeded 5%. A statistical classification framework was built to diagnose cytomegalovirus status from the catalog of TCR beta chain sequences. In a later analysis, TCR nucleotide sequences were compared against IMGT/GENE-DB human TR gene sequences so that V and J genes could be assigned. In a later analysis, CDR3 sequences and most-parsimonious VDJ recombination scenarios were assigned using the TCRdist pipeline. In a later analysis, every TCR beta chain was defined by the combination of its CDR3 amino acid sequence and its V-gene family, and reads without a unique V-gene family were dropped. To address suspected cross-contamination and a sequencing artifact, a later analysis removed 550 to 750 highly shared, low-generation-probability nucleotide sequences. For each public chain, a later analysis derived a clonal expansion index from normalized ranks of inferred template counts within each repertoire. A later analysis computed generation probabilities with a VDJ recombination model fitted to out-of-frame rearrangements, and checked the results against IGoR. Hypergeometric tests were used in a later analysis to score TCR-TCR, TCR-HLA and TCR-CMV co-occurrence, with a repertoire-size bias correction applied to the TCR pairs. In a later analysis, false discovery rates were estimated by permuting HLA or CMV assignments 20 times. In a later analysis, co-occurring TCRs were grouped using DBSCAN, with TCRdist sequence similarity added in when clustering inside HLA-allele-positive subsets. Repertoires with fewer than 30,000 or more than 120,000 public chains were left out of co-occurrence clustering, as were about five repertoires with anomalous nucleotide sharing. TCRdb provides this immuneACCESS table in a form limited to in-frame rearrangements. Some clones are lacking; in checked studies, under half of them reflect an unresolved V gene, and why the rest are absent is not known. The D gene and trimming were derived from the DNA, and the V and J assignments and clone size from that table. For this sample there are 100,000 to 150,000 clones; 60% to 75% appear just once. The ten most abundant clones make up roughly 3% of the sample.

The cohort was made up of approximately 670 healthy bone marrow donors. Cohort members were all nominally healthy when sampled, although unrecorded immune exposures were likely present. The donor tested CMV seropositive, placing the donor among the approximately 290 seropositive members of the cohort. A peripheral blood sample was provided by each donor, and peripheral blood mononuclear cells were used for TCR beta sequencing. Genomic DNA extraction from the blood cell samples was performed with the Qiagen DNeasy Blood Extraction Kit. Details on this clone: What antigen it recognizes has not been identified. No base quality values were provided; no much bigger clone lies one nucleotide off.

V has 4 bases trimmed and J has 4 bases trimmed; junction bases matching no gene number 4. Including cysteine and phenylalanine, the CDR3 has 15 amino acids. Only the CDR3 DNA is retained, 45 bases long and in frame from the first base. The germline V gene supplies CDR1 SGHRS and CDR2 YFSETQ. Here is what the overall study found, with its caveats: According to a later analysis, most CMV-associated TCR beta chains appeared to be HLA-restricted, and the HLA associations seemed to be driven largely by CMV exposure. A later analysis found that TCR association rates varied across HLA loci, with DRB1 alleles showing the most associated TCRs and HLA-C alleles the fewest. In a later analysis, HLA-associated TCR beta chains showed more clonal expansion and lower generation probabilities than non-associated chains that were equally common. Linkage disequilibrium might explain the correlated functional status among segregating V segments, but an unknown experimental factor could not be excluded. While some public TCRs were present in many individuals, most TCR sequences turned up only very rarely across donors. According to the authors, the approach could potentially be generalized to other disease states and immunological phenotypes. The classifier was reported to diagnose cytomegalovirus status with high specificity and sensitivity in both the original cohort and the validation cohort. A later analysis reported that several top co-occurrence clusters appeared linked to parvovirus B19, influenza, CMV and Epstein-Barr virus. Presence/absence analyses assumed roughly uniform sequencing depth across donors, an assumption that may not hold. Three of the identified cytomegalovirus-associated TCR beta chains were confirmed in vitro to be specific for cytomegalovirus antigens. A later analysis associated about 17,000 TCR beta sequences with specific HLA alleles at a false discovery rate of 0.05. About 17 rarely observed V segments, including chromosome 9 orphons, were excluded from the earlier analysis of a few hundred of the donors because counts were too low. Because HLA typing was missing for some donors at each locus, association tests included only the typed subset. A group of highly shared sequence variants was considered likely to be a technical artifact of the sequencing pipeline. Strong co-occurrence of HLA alleles, especially DR and DQ, made assigning TCR associations to individual alleles difficult. According to a later genetic analysis, donors in an Asian-associated ancestry cluster had fewer N-insertions in productive TCRs than the approximately 650-donor mean. The study gave a list of some 150 TCR beta chains associated with cytomegalovirus. Because the 87-base-pair reads could not distinguish some IMGT-functional V segments, including TRBV6-2 and TRBV6-3, those segments were excluded. Immune exposure information for the cohort was limited to CMV serostatus. An association between a missense DCLRE1C variant and V-gene and J-gene trimming of TCR beta chains was found in a later genetic analysis and replicated in an independent cohort. In an earlier analysis of about 600 of the donors, most TCR beta V segments appeared in productive rearrangements about 87% or about 30% of the time, broadly matching IMGT annotations. A further reported finding was that TCR beta sequences accurately predicted the HLA-A and HLA-B alleles for most subjects in the first cohort. In this cohort, only TCR beta chains were sequenced, and detectable features were limited by the absence of alpha or paired-chain data.

Sequencing was performed on PBMCs. The chain was built from TRBV5-1 and TRBJ2-2, with 10 bases matching TRBD2. This sequence was found in a woman aged 40 to 50 in good health and CMV-seropositive. Here the CDR3 is given as CASSGSGGATGELFF. In nucleotides, the sequence is TGCGCCAGCAGCGGAAGCGGGGGGGCCACCGGGGAGCTGTTTTTT.